What follows are 31 T cell receptor beta chains derived from one specimen sequenced in a study of T cells in Graves' hyperthyroidism and ophthalmopathy. Authors of the study amplified TCR beta CDR3 regions from RNA transcripts. First-round RT-PCR of the TCR CDR3 relied on the HTBI primer set. MiXCR, applied by TCRdb to the multiplex PCR reads, yields one record per CDR3 protein. The data show 300,000 to 450,000 distinct CDR3 sequences, approximately 18% seen once. The sequenced sample was blood. The receptors here all came from a woman aged 25 to 45 with Graves' hyperthyroidism that later progressed to Graves' ophthalmopathy.

Ten or more counts support this clonotype. This chain uses TRBV12-3 or TRBV12-4 with TRBJ1-1, with D uncertain. Trimming removed 4 bases from V and 2 bases from J, with 5 bases in between. This CDR3 contains 12 residues. The CDR3 nucleotides read TGTGCCAGCAGTTATATTAACACTGAAGCTTTCTTT. Translating it yields CASSYINTEAFF.

There are a few counts of this clonotype. The V gene is TRBV28, the J gene TRBJ2-1; a possible D gene is TRBD2 (5 bases). The germline V gene has CDR1 MDHEN and CDR2 SYDVKM. The CDR3 has 15 residues. The V end lost 2 bases, the J end lost 9 bases, and 17 bases lay between the germline ends. In DNA, the CDR3 is TGTGCCAGCAGTTTAAGGACTTTCGGAGTTACTGAGCAGTTCTTC. This gives the protein CASSLRTFGVTEQFF.

V usage is TRBV4-2 and J usage is TRBJ2-4; 8 bases align to TRBD1. J lost 8 bases, V lost 3 bases, and 9 bases had no gene match. The CDR3 covers 15 residues. In germline, CDR1 is LGHNA, CDR2 YNFKEQ. CDR3 region: CASSQRDRSEDIQYF. The CDR3 nucleotides read TGTGCCAGCAGCCAGAGGGACAGGAGCGAGGACATTCAGTACTTC.

J is TRBJ1-2 and V is TRBV24-1; TRBD1 agrees at 9 bases. The CDR3 sequence is 13 residues long. The junction had 9 bases not matched to a gene; V was cut back by 9 bases and J by 8 bases. Germline CDR1 reads KGHDR; CDR2 reads SFDVKD. The CDR3 reads CATSPGTGTGYTF. The CDR3 nucleotides read TGTGCCACCTCCCCCGGGACAGGGACCGGCTACACCTTC.

This clonotype came up a few times. J is TRBJ2-7 and V is TRBV24-1, with a tentative D call TRBD1 (6 bases). The CDR3 is made up of 16 amino acids. Germline lookup yields CDR1 KGHDR and CDR2 SFDVKD. The V gene lost 1 base and the J gene lost 7 bases, with 19 bases spanning the gap. CDR3 region: CATSDLGGSNPGEQYF. The CDR3 DNA reads as TGTGCCACCAGTGATTTAGGGGGTTCAAATCCGGGAGAGCAGTACTTC.

This clonotype was seen repeatedly, ten times or more. V is TRBV5-1 and J is TRBJ2-6, with D uncertain. From germline, CDR1 is SGHRS and CDR2 YFSETQ. The ends were cut back, 0 bases at V and 0 bases at J, with 4 bases in the middle. CDR3 length equals 15 residues. The CDR3 coding sequence is TGCGCCAGCAGCTTGGAGGCCTCTGGGGCCAACGTCCTGACTTTC. Its protein is CASSLEASGANVLTF.

The table lists this clonotype with a few counts. V is TRBV3-1 and J is TRBJ1-6, with unresolved D. V shed 1 base and J shed 5 bases, with 6 bases lying between them. Germline V gene data show CDR1 as LGHDT and CDR2 as YNNKEL (reference sequence). The CDR3 runs to 14 residues. The CDR3 here is CASSQVANNSPLHF. CDR3 nucleotide sequence: TGTGCCAGCAGCCAAGTAGCTAATAATTCACCCCTCCACTTT. Looking up the rest from reference TRBV3-1 and TRBJ1-6 gives the full variable domain: DTAVSQTPKYLVTQMGNDKSIKCEQNLGHDTMYWYKQDSKKFLKIMFSYNNKELIINETVPNRFSPKSPDKAHLNLHINSLELGDSAVYFCASSQVANNSPLHFGNGTRLTVT.

This clonotype was observed many times. V is TRBV5-5 and J is TRBJ1-1; TRBD1 is a possible D gene (5 bases). This CDR3 has 14 residues. V shed 3 bases and J shed 3 bases, with 12 bases lying between them. Germline V gene lookup returns CDR1 SGHKS and CDR2 YYEKEE (reference sequence). This CDR3 is CASSSGTNHTEAFF. The CDR3 DNA follows: TGTGCCAGCAGCTCCGGGACTAATCACACTGAAGCTTTCTTT.

This rearrangement joins TRBV30 to TRBJ2-3; a weak D match, TRBD2 (6 bases). Trimming took 2 bases from V and 4 from J, leaving 16 bases between them. Germline loops: CDR1 GTSNPN, CDR2 SVGIG (reference sequence). There are 15 residues in the CDR3. The DNA for the CDR3 is TGTGCCTGGAGTAACATCCGACTAGGGGCAGATACGCAGTATTTT. Its translation: CAWSNIRLGADTQYF.

Details on this clonotype: It may be a read error: a sequence one base away is much more abundant. The chain joins TRBV14 to TRBJ2-7; D is uncertain. V dropped 2 bases and J dropped 0 bases, with 8 bases sitting between them. This CDR3 is built from 14 residues. Germline V gene lookup returns CDR1 SGHDN and CDR2 FVKESK. For the CDR3, the DNA is TGTGCCAGCAGCCAATGGCGCAGCTCCTACGAGCAGTACTTC. It is translated as CASSQWRSSYEQYF.

This clonotype was seen ten or more times. The chain is built from TRBV19 and TRBJ1-5, with D tentatively TRBD1 (6 bases). Germline CDR1 LNHDA, CDR2 SQIVND (reference sequence). The length of the CDR3 is 16 residues. Between the trimmed V and J ends, which lost 4 bases and 1 base, there was a span of 14 bases. The DNA for the CDR3 is TGTGCCAGTAGTAAAACTACAGGGAGCAGCAATCAGCCCCAGCATTTT. Its protein is CASSKTTGSSNQPQHF.

J is TRBJ2-2 and V is TRBV6-5; D unresolved. Trimming cost V 2 bases and J 0 bases, with 10 bases left between them. The CDR3 length is 16 residues. The germline V gene has CDR1 MNHEY and CDR2 SVGAGI. The CDR3 nucleotides read TGTGCCAGCAGTTACGGCCCGGGCCCGAACACCGGGGAGCTGTTTTTT. It specifies CASSYGPGPNTGELFF.

The chain carries TRBV27 and TRBJ2-7; D remains unclear. CDR3 length: 14 amino acids. CDR1 is MNHEY, CDR2 SMNVEV, per germline (reference sequence). V was cut by 9 bases and J by 2 bases, with 17 bases left in between. CDR3 in amino acids: CARSLNTPPYEQYF. CDR3 nucleotides: TGTGCCAGAAGCCTCAATACGCCCCCCTACGAGCAGTACTTC.

This clonotype has at least ten counts. The chain is built from TRBV29-1 and TRBJ2-1, with 10 bases identical to TRBD2. The CDR3 is made up of 17 amino acids. The germline V gene has CDR1 SQVTM and CDR2 ANQGSEA. V dropped 6 bases and J dropped 0; count of bases not matched to a gene: 11. The CDR3 DNA reads as TGCAGCGTAGCCGGGACTAGCGCCTCAAGCTCCTACAATGAGCAGTTCTTC. This encodes CSVAGTSASSSYNEQFF.

There are a few counts of this clonotype. The rearrangement uses TRBV30 and TRBJ1-6, with a tentative D call TRBD1 (5 bases). CDR3 length: 13 amino acids. V lost 0 bases, J lost 7 bases, and 7 bases lay in between. Germline V gene lookup returns CDR1 GTSNPN and CDR2 SVGIG (reference sequence). Here the CDR3 reads CAWSVGGNSPLHF. CDR3 DNA sequence: TGTGCCTGGAGTGTGGGGGGGAATTCACCCCTCCACTTT.

The J gene is TRBJ1-1, the V gene TRBV29-1; possible D gene TRBD1, 6 bases. V dropped 3 bases and J dropped 12 bases, with 11 bases sitting between them. Germline lookup yields CDR1 SQVTM and CDR2 ANQGSEA. The CDR3 consists of 10 residues. As DNA, the CDR3 is TGCAGCGTTGACGCCAGGGGAACTTTCTTT. It is translated as CSVDARGTFF.

This clonotype was recorded many times. The J gene is TRBJ2-3, the V gene TRBV6-1; D perhaps matches TRBD1 (5 bases). The V gene lost 7 bases and the J gene lost 4 bases, with 18 bases spanning the gap. The CDR3 totals 15 residues. Per germline, CDR1 MNHNS and CDR2 SASEGT. CDR3 DNA sequence: TGTGCCAGCACCCTGACAGCTCGGCGAGCAGATACGCAGTATTTT. It translates to CASTLTARRADTQYF.

The chain is built from TRBV18 and TRBJ2-1; D is uncertain. The CDR3 runs 12 residues. V was pared by 1 base and J by 10 bases, with 8 bases between. Germline CDR1 is KGHSH and CDR2 is LQKENI. CDR3 protein: CASSPQSREQFF. The CDR3 coding sequence is TGTGCCAGCTCACCACAGAGCCGAGAGCAGTTCTTC.

This clonotype was recorded many times. The rearrangement joins TRBV27 to TRBJ2-7; D may be TRBD1 (6 bases). Germline CDR1 and CDR2: MNHEY and SMNVEV (reference sequence). Deletions cut 4 bases from V and 5 bases from J, with 21 bases between. The CDR3 loop spans 16 amino acids. This chain's CDR3 is CASSSIRETGPDEQYF. CDR3 nucleotides: TGTGCCAGCAGTTCGATAAGGGAGACAGGACCCGACGAGCAGTACTTC.

This clonotype appeared a few times. The chain has TRBV7-9 and TRBJ1-4; 7 positions match TRBD1. CDR3 length equals 15 residues. Germline loops: CDR1 SEHNR, CDR2 FQNEAQ (reference sequence). V was clipped by 5 bases and J by 3 bases; unmatched bases: 6. Written as DNA, the CDR3 is TGTGCCAGCAGCCCATCCCAGGGGGCTAATGAAAAACTGTTTTTT. Translation gives CASSPSQGANEKLFF. Full variable domain (missing parts from reference TRBV7-9 and TRBJ1-4): DTGVSQNPRHKITKRGQNVTFRCDPISEHNRLYWYRQTLGQGPEFLTYFQNEAQLEKSRLLSDRFSAERPKGSFSTLEIQRTEQGDSAMYLCASSPSQGANEKLFFGSGTQLSVL.

This clonotype was found a few times. CDR3 in DNA: TGTGCCAGCAGCTTGTCGGCTCCCCGCCGCGACGAGCAGTACTTC. Encoded protein: CASSLSAPRRDEQYF. The gene calls are TRBV7-2 and TRBJ2-7; no definite D call. CDR3 length equals 15 residues. V lost 3 bases and J 5 bases, leaving 17 bases between the germline ends. Germline CDR1 reads SGHTA; CDR2 reads FQGNSA.

This clonotype has ten or more counts. J is TRBJ2-7 and V is TRBV4-1, with D possibly TRBD2 on 6 matching bases. With 1 base removed from V and 7 bases from J, the gap between germline ends came to 17 bases. Germline assignment: CDR1 MGHRA and CDR2 YSYEKL. This CDR3 contains 15 residues. CDR3 DNA sequence: TGCGCCAGCAGCCAAGTGGCGGGACTCATATGGGAGCAGTACTTC. The encoded protein is CASSQVAGLIWEQYF.

This clonotype was recorded many times. This chain connects TRBV19 to TRBJ2-7, with 8 bases lining up with TRBD1. The V segment lost 6 bases and the J segment 1 base; nucleotides outside the gene matches: 5. The V gene's germline CDR1 is LNHDA and CDR2 SQIVND (reference sequence). CDR3 length: 14 residues. The CDR3 loop is CASRSDRASYEQYF. CDR3 nucleotide sequence: TGTGCCAGTAGATCGGACAGGGCATCCTACGAGCAGTACTTC.

This clonotype was observed at least ten times. The genes are TRBV20-1 and TRBJ2-3, with 8 bases fitting TRBD2. Germline CDR1 is DFQATT and CDR2 is SNEGSKA (reference sequence). This CDR3 contains 14 residues. V was pared by 6 bases and J by 1 base, with 6 bases of the junction left unmatched. The CDR3 is CSALRGGGTDTQYF. In DNA form, the CDR3 reads TGCAGTGCGTTACGGGGGGGCGGCACAGATACGCAGTATTTT.

This clonotype has a count of ten or more. This chain links TRBV7-3 with TRBJ2-7; the D is unclear. The V end lost 0 bases, the J end lost 0 bases, and 18 bases lay between the germline ends. The CDR3 length is 18 residues. Per the germline V gene, CDR1 is SGHTA and CDR2 is FQGTGA. This CDR3 reads CASSLTSPTLLDSYEQYF. The CDR3 DNA follows: TGTGCCAGCAGCTTAACGTCCCCAACTCTACTCGACTCCTACGAGCAGTACTTC.

This clonotype was observed many times. The J gene is TRBJ1-2, the V gene TRBV29-1; D not certain. CDR1 is SQVTM, CDR2 ANQGSEA, per germline. The ends were cut back, 7 bases at V and 6 bases at J, with 12 bases in the middle. The CDR3 runs to 11 residues. The CDR3 sequence: CSAEDGNGYTF. CDR3 nucleotide sequence: TGCAGCGCCGAGGACGGTAATGGCTACACCTTC.

A note on this clonotype: With a much larger clone just one base away, this may be a read error. J is TRBJ2-5 and V is TRBV5-4; 7 bases match TRBD2. Per germline, CDR1 SGHNT and CDR2 YYREEE (reference sequence). The CDR3 has 18 residues. The V segment lost 3 bases and the J segment 0 bases; nucleotides outside the gene matches: 14. The CDR3, as DNA: TGTGCCAGCAGCTCGAGCGGGGACTTCACTAACAACCAAGAGACCCAGTACTTC. Protein sequence: CASSSSGDFTNNQETQYF.

In this sample, this clonotype turned up many times. The chain has TRBV20-1 and TRBJ1-6, with no clear D. CDR1 DFQATT and CDR2 SNEGSKA come from the germline V gene (reference sequence). CDR3 size: 14 residues. Trimming took 0 bases from V and 6 from J, leaving 9 bases between them. CDR3 loop: CSARETLFNSPLHF. The CDR3 DNA is TGCAGTGCTAGAGAAACCCTCTTTAATTCACCCCTCCACTTT.

This clonotype has a count of ten or more. This rearrangement joins TRBV9 to TRBJ2-7; 13 bases map to TRBD2. Trimming took 4 bases from V and 6 from J; bases not matched to a gene: 13. The CDR3 totals 17 residues. Germline V gives CDR1 SGDLS, CDR2 YYNGEE. The CDR3 reads CASSTRTSGRKNSEQYF. The CDR3 DNA is TGTGCCAGCAGCACACGGACTAGCGGGAGAAAGAACTCCGAGCAGTACTTC.

Concerning this clonotype itself: Here the CDR3 omits its conserved ending phenylalanine or tryptophan, so a read error is the likely source. The genes are TRBV20-1 and TRBJ1-2; the match to TRBD1 covers 7 bases. The CDR3 length is 12 residues. Germline lookup yields CDR1 DFQATT and CDR2 SNEGSKA (reference sequence). The V gene end was trimmed by 6 bases and the J gene end by 4 bases; junction bases not matched to a gene: 5. The CDR3 reads CSAPTGAYGYTL. DNA of the CDR3: TGCAGTGCACCCACAGGGGCCTATGGCTACACCCTC.

V is TRBV30 and J is TRBJ2-4; D ambiguous. This CDR3 is built from 14 residues. CDR1 and CDR2 (germline): GTSNPN, SVGIG (reference sequence). The V and J ends lost 0 bases and 3 bases respectively, with 9 bases between them. The CDR3 reads CAWSVWQRKNIQYF. CDR3 bases: TGTGCCTGGAGTGTGTGGCAGCGCAAAAACATTCAGTACTTC.